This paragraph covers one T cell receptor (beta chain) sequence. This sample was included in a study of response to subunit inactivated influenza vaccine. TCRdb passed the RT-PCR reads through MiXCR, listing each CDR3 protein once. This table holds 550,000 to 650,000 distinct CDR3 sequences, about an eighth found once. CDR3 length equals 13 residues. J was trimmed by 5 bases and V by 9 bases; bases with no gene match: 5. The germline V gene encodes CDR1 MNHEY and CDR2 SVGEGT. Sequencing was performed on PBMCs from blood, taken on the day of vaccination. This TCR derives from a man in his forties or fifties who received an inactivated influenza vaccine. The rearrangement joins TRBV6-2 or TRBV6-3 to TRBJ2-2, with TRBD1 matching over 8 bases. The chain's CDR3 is CASRQGRTGELFF. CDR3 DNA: TGTGCCAGTCGACAGGGGCGGACCGGGGAGCTGTTTTTT.